Shown below are 20 T cell receptor beta chains from a single sample sequenced in a study of T cell responses to AZD1222 COVID-19 vaccine (dated by TCRdb to the early 2020s). Sample time point, as interpreted from the label and publication: baseline before first vaccination. The protocol used for the library was the immunoSEQ multiplex PCR assay. TCRdb retrieved this table from immuneACCESS and kept in-frame rearrangements only. Not all clones are present; in checked studies, unresolved V genes account for under half, and no reason is known for the remainder. In all, the sample holds 90,000 to 110,000 clones, and around 76% of those were seen once. Of the sample, approximately 5.1% falls within the top ten clones. The input for sequencing was peripheral blood, taken on day 0 of AZD1222 vaccination. All receptors derive from an adult in good health.

The count of this clone is one. The rearrangement links TRBV7-2 to TRBJ1-1; possibly TRBD1 for D (5 bases). Germline CDR1 is SGHTA and CDR2 is FQGNSA. This CDR3 comprises 14 residues. Trimming stripped 1 base from V and 5 bases from J, with 11 bases between. The CDR3 DNA follows: TGTGCCAGCAGCTTAGGGGGAAAGGGGACTGAAGCTTTCTTT. Translation: CASSLGGKGTEAFF.

This clone was observed a single time. The chain employs TRBV7-9 and TRBJ1-2; 8 bases are shared with TRBD1. The CDR3 is 12 amino acids. Germline V gene lookup returns CDR1 SEHNR and CDR2 FQNEAQ (reference sequence). V lost 5 bases and J lost 7; bases outside the gene matches: 3. The CDR3 spells CASSGQGGGYTF. The CDR3 coding sequence is TGTGCCAGCAGCGGACAGGGTGGTGGCTACACCTTC.

The V gene is TRBV6-5, the J gene TRBJ1-2; TRBD1 is a possible D gene (6 bases). Per germline, CDR1 MNHEY and CDR2 SVGAGI. The CDR3 totals 15 residues. With 8 bases removed from V and 4 bases from J, the gap between germline ends came to 20 bases. CDR3 nucleotides: TGTGCCAGCGCACCTGGGGGGGGCGCGGGCTATGGCTACACCTTC. It specifies CASAPGGGAGYGYTF.

CDR3 in DNA: TGTGCCAGCTCCCACCCCTTACAGCTTAACTATGGCTACACCTTC. Its protein product is CASSHPLQLNYGYTF. This chain joins TRBV18 and TRBJ1-2; D gene ambiguous. V was trimmed by 6 bases and J by 1 base, leaving 15 bases between them. The CDR3 has 15 amino acids. Germline values: CDR1 KGHSH, CDR2 LQKENI.

This rearrangement joins TRBV11-2 to TRBJ1-1; D gene ambiguous. Germline CDR1 reads SGHAT; CDR2 reads FQNNGV. V dropped 3 bases and J dropped 5 bases, with 4 bases sitting between them. The CDR3 loop spans 11 amino acids. This CDR3 is CASSLGTEAFF. The CDR3 DNA follows: TGTGCCAGCAGCTTGGGTACTGAAGCTTTCTTT.

This clone has a handful of counts. This chain links TRBV5-5 with TRBJ1-6; TRBD1 matches at 7 bases. Germline lookup yields CDR1 SGHKS and CDR2 YYEKEE (reference sequence). V was clipped by 4 bases and J by 7 bases; unmatched bases: 8. The CDR3 consists of 15 residues. CDR3 in DNA: TGTGCCAGCAGCACCAGGGACAGTGGAAATTCACCCCTCCACTTT. It is translated as CASSTRDSGNSPLHF. Filled out from reference TRBV5-5 and TRBJ1-6, the complete variable domain reads DAGVTQSPTHLIKTRGQQVTLRCSPISGHKSVSWYQQVLGQGPQFIFQYYEKEERGRGNFPDRFSARQFPNYSSELNVNALLLGDSALYLCASSTRDSGNSPLHFGNGTRLTVT.

The chain links TRBV29-1 to TRBJ2-1; D possibly matches TRBD1 or TRBD2 (5 bases each). Trimming took 7 bases from V and 0 from J, leaving 19 bases between them. Germline assignment: CDR1 SQVTM and CDR2 ANQGSEA. The CDR3 extends over 16 amino acids. In nucleotides, the CDR3 is TGCAGCGCGGGAACAGGTGGACTGGGCTCCTACAATGAGCAGTTCTTC. Translation gives CSAGTGGLGSYNEQFF.

This chain links TRBV19 with TRBJ1-2; D uncertain. The germline V and J ends were trimmed by 0 bases and 6 bases, with 11 bases remaining between them. CDR3 length: 14 residues. The germline CDR1 and CDR2 sequences are LNHDA and SQIVND (reference sequence). The CDR3 spells CASSIEGRHDGYTF. CDR3 DNA sequence: TGTGCCAGTAGTATAGAGGGCAGGCACGATGGCTACACCTTC.

This chain links TRBV5-4 with TRBJ1-3; possibly TRBD1 for D (6 bases). The CDR3 contains 15 residues. From germline, CDR1 is SGHNT and CDR2 YYREEE (reference sequence). Trimming pared 1 base from V and 2 bases from J, leaving 10 bases between. The CDR3 here is CASSLFSGAGNTIYF. The CDR3 DNA reads as TGTGCCAGCAGCTTGTTTTCAGGGGCTGGAAACACCATATATTTT.

V gene TRBV7-3 combines with J gene TRBJ1-5; D not resolved. Germline CDR1 is SGHTA and CDR2 is FQGTGA. This CDR3 is built from 17 residues. V was cut by 6 bases and J by 3 bases, with 21 bases left in between. The CDR3, as DNA: TGTGCCAGCAGTCACGCCACTCCTCGGCCGACCAATCAGCCCCAGCATTTT. Translating gives CASSHATPRPTNQPQHF.

The rearrangement uses TRBV5-1 and TRBJ1-1; a possible D gene is TRBD1 (5 bases). This CDR3 is 15 amino acids long. Germline values: CDR1 SGHRS, CDR2 YFSETQ. The germline V and J ends were trimmed by 4 bases and 0 bases, with 13 bases remaining between them. The CDR3 sequence: CASSQIGGMNTEAFF. Written as DNA, the CDR3 is TGCGCCAGCAGCCAAATCGGGGGGATGAACACTGAAGCTTTCTTT.

The chain employs TRBV19 and TRBJ1-2, with a tentative D call TRBD1 (5 bases). Germline lookup yields CDR1 LNHDA and CDR2 SQIVND (reference sequence). The V end lost 6 bases, the J end lost 7 bases, and 12 bases lay between the germline ends. This CDR3 is built from 12 residues. CDR3 coding DNA: TGTGCCAGTAGCTCGCGCGGGGGTGGCTACACCTTC. As protein: CASSSRGGGYTF.

The chain links TRBV27 to TRBJ2-3; possible D gene TRBD1, 6 bases. Germline-derived CDR1 and CDR2 are MNHEY and SMNVEV (reference sequence). The CDR3 consists of 17 residues. Trimming took off 6 bases at V and 0 bases at J, with 19 bases between the two ends. The CDR3 sequence is CASSTPGAFTSTDTQYF. CDR3 nucleotides: TGTGCCAGCAGCACCCCAGGGGCTTTCACTAGCACAGATACGCAGTATTTT.

This chain links TRBV11-2 with TRBJ1-6, with D possibly TRBD1 on 5 matching bases. There are 15 residues in the CDR3. CDR1 and CDR2 from the germline V gene are SGHAT and FQNNGV. V was cut by 4 bases and J by 5 bases, with 12 bases left in between. DNA of the CDR3: TGTGCCAGCAGCTGGGACGGGGGTAATAATTCACCCCTCCACTTT. Translating it yields CASSWDGGNNSPLHF.

The gene calls are TRBV21-1 and TRBJ1-6. TRBV21-1 is a pseudogene locus. The CDR3 extends over 21 amino acids. CDR3 loop: CASSTRDRGKSKSSYNSPLHF. The CDR3 DNA reads as TGTGCCAGCAGCACCAGGGATCGGGGGAAGTCAAAAAGCTCCTATAATTCACCCCTCCACTTT.

This clone was counted a few times. The CDR3 sequence: CASSLQSSYEQYF. As DNA, the CDR3 is TGTGCCAGCAGCTTGCAGAGCTCCTACGAGCAGTACTTC. The rearrangement uses TRBV11-2 and TRBJ2-7; D is undetermined. CDR3 length: 13 residues. The V end was cut by 3 bases, the J end by 0 bases, with 6 bases between. Germline V gene lookup returns CDR1 SGHAT and CDR2 FQNNGV. Complete variable domain (other parts from reference TRBV11-2 and TRBJ2-7): EAGVAQSPRYKIIEKRQSVAFWCNPISGHATLYWYQQILGQGPKLLIQFQNNGVVDDSQLPKDRFSAERLKGVDSTLKIQPAKLEDSAVYLCASSLQSSYEQYFGPGTRLTVT.

The chain recombines TRBV9 with TRBJ2-5, with D perhaps matching TRBD1 or TRBD2 (6 bases each). The germline gives CDR1 SGDLS, CDR2 YYNGEE. With 3 bases removed from V and 5 bases from J, the gap between germline ends came to 17 bases. The CDR3 is 15 residues long. As DNA, the CDR3 is TGTGCCAGCAGCGGCGCAGGGACGGGGGCCGAGACCCAGTACTTC. It is translated as CASSGAGTGAETQYF.

The rearrangement uses TRBV7-2 and TRBJ1-1; TRBD1 agrees at 7 bases. The CDR3 runs 13 residues. CDR1 and CDR2 (germline): SGHTA, FQGNSA. The CDR3 region has the DNA TGTGGTGTCCGCAGGGGGACGAACACTGAAGCTTTCTTT. This gives the protein CGVRRGTNTEAFF.

V is TRBV18 and J is TRBJ2-3; possible D gene TRBD1, 5 bases. The CDR3 has 14 residues. V was cut by 6 bases and J by 0 bases, with 10 bases left in between. CDR1 and CDR2 from the germline V gene are KGHSH and LQKENI. In DNA, the CDR3 is TGTGCCAGCTCCCCAGGGTTAAGCACAGATACGCAGTATTTT. The encoded protein is CASSPGLSTDTQYF. The complete variable domain, with remaining parts taken from reference TRBV18 and TRBJ2-3, reads NAGVMQNPRHLVRRRGQEARLRCSPMKGHSHVYWYRQLPEEGLKFMVYLQKENIIDESGMPKERFSAEFPKEGPSILRIQQVVRGDSAAYFCASSPGLSTDTQYFGPGTRLTVL.

The chain couples TRBV7-2 to TRBJ1-2; D call uncertain. The CDR3 has 13 residues. The V end was cut by 5 bases, the J end by 2 bases, with 9 bases between. Germline V gene data show CDR1 as SGHTA and CDR2 as FQGNSA. The CDR3 bases are TGTGCCAGCAGCCCCCGCTCAAACTATGGCTACACCTTC. This encodes CASSPRSNYGYTF.